This T cell receptor beta chain was retrieved from a study of T cell repertoires in cytomegalovirus infection. Overall study: In public TCR beta signatures, there were indications of both CMV infection and matching HLA type. General study findings and limits: CMV-specific HLA-C-restricted TCR beta clonotypes dominated the ex vivo response. Identification of carriers of CMV plus the relevant HLA was performed using cumulative public TCR beta family frequency.

Notes on this clonotype: Its antigen is not known.

Trimming pared 4 bases from V and 3 bases from J, leaving 13 bases between. The CDR3 is made up of 14 amino acids. CDR1 is SEHNR and CDR2 is FQNEAQ in the germline V gene (reference sequence). TCRdb processed the reads anew with MiXCR; each CDR3 protein has one entry. This repertoire shows approximately 70,000 distinct CDR3 sequences, approximately 3.6% found once; its top ten account for 22%. J is TRBJ2-7 and V is TRBV7-9, with D hard to call. Sequenced sample: PBMCs. This receptor was obtained from a human donor in good health (CMV status not recorded). Some clones in this sample may be carry-over from other donors' samples. The CDR3 nucleotides are TGTGCCAGCAGCTCGGCTTCGAACATCTACGAGCAGTACTTC. It codes for CASSSASNIYEQYF.